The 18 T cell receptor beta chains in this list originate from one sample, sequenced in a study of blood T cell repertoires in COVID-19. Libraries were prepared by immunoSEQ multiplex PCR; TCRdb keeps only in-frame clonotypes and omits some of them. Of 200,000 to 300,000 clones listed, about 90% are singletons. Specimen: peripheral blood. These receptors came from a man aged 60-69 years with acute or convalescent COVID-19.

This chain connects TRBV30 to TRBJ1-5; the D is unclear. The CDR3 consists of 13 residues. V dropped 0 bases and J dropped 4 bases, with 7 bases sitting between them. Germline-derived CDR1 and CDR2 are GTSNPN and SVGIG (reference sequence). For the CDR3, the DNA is TGTGCCTGGAGTGTACCAGGAAATCAGCCCCAGCATTTT. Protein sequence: CAWSVPGNQPQHF.

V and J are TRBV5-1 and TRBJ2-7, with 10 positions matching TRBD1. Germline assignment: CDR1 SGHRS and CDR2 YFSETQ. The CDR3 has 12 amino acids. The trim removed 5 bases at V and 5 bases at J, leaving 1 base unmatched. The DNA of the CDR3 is TGCGCCAGCAGGGGGACAGGGGACGAGCAGTACTTC. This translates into CASRGTGDEQYF.

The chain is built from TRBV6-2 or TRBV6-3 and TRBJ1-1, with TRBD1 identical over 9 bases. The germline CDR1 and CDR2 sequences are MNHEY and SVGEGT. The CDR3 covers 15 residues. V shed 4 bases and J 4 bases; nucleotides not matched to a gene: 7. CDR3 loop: CASSSNGQGFTEAFF. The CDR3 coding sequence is TGTGCCAGCAGTTCCAACGGACAGGGGTTCACTGAAGCTTTCTTT.

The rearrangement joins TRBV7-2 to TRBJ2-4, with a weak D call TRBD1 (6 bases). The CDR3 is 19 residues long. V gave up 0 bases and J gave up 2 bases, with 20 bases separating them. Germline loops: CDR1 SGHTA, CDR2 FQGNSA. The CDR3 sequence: CASSLAPAPGENSKNIQYF. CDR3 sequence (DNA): TGTGCCAGCAGCTTAGCCCCAGCTCCAGGGGAGAATTCCAAAAACATTCAGTACTTC.

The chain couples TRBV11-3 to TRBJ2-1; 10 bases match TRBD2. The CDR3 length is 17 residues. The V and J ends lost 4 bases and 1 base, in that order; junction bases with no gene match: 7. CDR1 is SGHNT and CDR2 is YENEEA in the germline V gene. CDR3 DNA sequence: TGTGCCAGCAGCTCTCCTAGCGGGAGTGGTTCCTACAATGAGCAGTTCTTC. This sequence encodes CASSSPSGSGSYNEQFF.

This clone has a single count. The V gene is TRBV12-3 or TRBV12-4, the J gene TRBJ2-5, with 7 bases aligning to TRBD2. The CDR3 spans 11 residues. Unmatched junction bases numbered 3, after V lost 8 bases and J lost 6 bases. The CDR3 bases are TGTGCCAGCGGGGACTACCAGACCCAGTACTTC. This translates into CASGDYQTQYF.

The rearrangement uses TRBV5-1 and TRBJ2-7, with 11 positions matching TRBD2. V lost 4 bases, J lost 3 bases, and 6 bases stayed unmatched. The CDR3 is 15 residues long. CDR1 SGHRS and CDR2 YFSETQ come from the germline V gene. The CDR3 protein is CASSPGTSGLYEQYF. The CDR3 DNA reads TGCGCCAGCAGCCCAGGGACTAGCGGACTCTACGAGCAGTACTTC.

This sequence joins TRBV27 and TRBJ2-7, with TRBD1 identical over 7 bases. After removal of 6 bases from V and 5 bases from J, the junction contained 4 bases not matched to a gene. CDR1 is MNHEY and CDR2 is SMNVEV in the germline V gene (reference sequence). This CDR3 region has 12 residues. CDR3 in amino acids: CASSRDSNEQYF. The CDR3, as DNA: TGTGCCAGCAGCCGGGACAGTAACGAGCAGTACTTC.

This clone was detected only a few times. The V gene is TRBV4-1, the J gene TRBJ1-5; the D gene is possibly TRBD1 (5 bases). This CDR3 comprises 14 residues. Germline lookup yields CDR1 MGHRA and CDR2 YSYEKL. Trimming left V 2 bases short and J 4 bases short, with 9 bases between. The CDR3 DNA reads TGCGCCAGCAGCCAAATGCAGGGAAATCAGCCCCAGCATTTT. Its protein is CASSQMQGNQPQHF.

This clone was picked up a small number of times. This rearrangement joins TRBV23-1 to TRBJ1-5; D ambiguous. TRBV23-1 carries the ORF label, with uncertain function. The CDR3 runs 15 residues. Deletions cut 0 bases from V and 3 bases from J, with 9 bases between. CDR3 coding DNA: TGCGCCAGCAGTCAATCGTTCTTAATCAATCAGCCCCAGCATTTT. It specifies CASSQSFLINQPQHF.

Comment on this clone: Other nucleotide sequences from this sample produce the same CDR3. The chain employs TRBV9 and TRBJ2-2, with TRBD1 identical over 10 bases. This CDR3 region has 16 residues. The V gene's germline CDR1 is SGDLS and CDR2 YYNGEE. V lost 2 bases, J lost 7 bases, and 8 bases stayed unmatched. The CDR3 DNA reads TGTGCCAGCAGCGTCCGGGACAGGGGCGGAGGCGGGGAGCTGTTTTTT. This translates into CASSVRDRGGGGELFF.

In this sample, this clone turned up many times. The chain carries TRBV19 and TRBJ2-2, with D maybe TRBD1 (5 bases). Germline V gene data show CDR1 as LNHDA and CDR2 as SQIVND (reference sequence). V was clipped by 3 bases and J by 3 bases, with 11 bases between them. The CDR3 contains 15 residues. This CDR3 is CASSMLGADTGELFF. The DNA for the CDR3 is TGTGCCAGTAGTATGCTAGGGGCCGACACCGGGGAGCTGTTTTTT. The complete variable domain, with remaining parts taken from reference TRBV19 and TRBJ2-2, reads DGGITQSPKYLFRKEGQNVTLSCEQNLNHDAMYWYRQDPGQGLRLIYYSQIVNDFQKGDIAEGYSVSREKKESFPLTVTSAQKNPTAFYLCASSMLGADTGELFFGEGSRLTVL.

The CDR3 spells CATSDLRGLDTQYF. The DNA for the CDR3 is TGTGCCACCAGTGATTTGAGGGGGCTGGATACGCAGTATTTT. V and J are TRBV24-1 and TRBJ2-3; 7 bases align to TRBD1. The CDR3 is 14 residues long. CDR1 KGHDR and CDR2 SFDVKD come from the germline V gene. J gave up 6 bases and V 0 bases, and 2 bases lay outside the gene matches.

The CDR3 is CASKQGRGFNGYTF. DNA for the CDR3: TGTGCCAGTAAACAGGGTCGCGGCTTTAATGGCTACACCTTC. The V gene is TRBV19, the J gene TRBJ1-2; D is perhaps TRBD1 (6 bases). The germline V gene has CDR1 LNHDA and CDR2 SQIVND (reference sequence). The V end lost 7 bases, the J end lost 6 bases, and 18 bases lay between the germline ends. This CDR3 has 14 amino acids.

CDR3: CSVVAQVGAYNEQFF. The CDR3 coding sequence is TGCAGCGTTGTGGCACAGGTGGGCGCGTACAATGAGCAGTTCTTC. V and J are TRBV29-1 and TRBJ2-1; D is possibly TRBD1 (5 bases). The CDR3 spans 15 residues. V shed 4 bases and J shed 4 bases, with 17 bases lying between them. The germline gives CDR1 SQVTM, CDR2 ANQGSEA.

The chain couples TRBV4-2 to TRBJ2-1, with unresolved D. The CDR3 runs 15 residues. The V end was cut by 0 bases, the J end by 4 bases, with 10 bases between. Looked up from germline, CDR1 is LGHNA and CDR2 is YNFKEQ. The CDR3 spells CASSQEFLLYNEQFF. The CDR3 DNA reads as TGTGCCAGCAGCCAAGAGTTCCTATTATACAATGAGCAGTTCTTC.

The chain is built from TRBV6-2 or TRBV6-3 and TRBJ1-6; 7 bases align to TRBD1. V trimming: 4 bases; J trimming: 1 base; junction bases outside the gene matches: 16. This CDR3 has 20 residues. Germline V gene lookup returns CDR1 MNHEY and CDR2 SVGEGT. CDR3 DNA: TGTGCCAGCAGTTCCAGGCGTTCCGGGACAGTTCGTTCCTATAATTCACCCCTCCACTTT. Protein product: CASSSRRSGTVRSYNSPLHF.

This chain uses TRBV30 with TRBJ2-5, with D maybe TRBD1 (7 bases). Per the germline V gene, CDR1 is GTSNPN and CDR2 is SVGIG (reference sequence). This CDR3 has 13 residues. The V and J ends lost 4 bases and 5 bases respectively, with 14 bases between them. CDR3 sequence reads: CAWNTGAGETQYF. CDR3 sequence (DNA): TGTGCCTGGAACACAGGGGCGGGGGAGACCCAGTACTTC.